This TCR beta chain comes out of a study of control samples from healthy donors and cancer patients (dated by TCRdb to the early 2020s). Library preparation was by the immunoSEQ multiplex PCR assay. TCRdb mirrors the immuneACCESS table, restricted to in-frame sequences. Some clones are absent from its copies; in checked studies, under half trace to an unresolved V gene, and the reason for the others is unknown. This sample lists 150,000 to 200,000 clones; 85% to 95% were detected once. The ten largest clones take up 1.1% to 1.5% of the sample. This clone showed up just once. It has no known antigen specificity. Base qualities were left out, and no much larger clone turns up one base away. From the cysteine through the phenylalanine, the CDR3 covers 13 amino acids. Only the CDR3 portion is preserved as DNA: 39 bases, with reading frame beginning at the first base. For CDR1 and CDR2, the germline V gene lists KGHSH and LQKENI. The junction carries 11 bases between V and J, which are trimmed by 6 bases and 3 bases respectively.

Rearrangement joined TRBV18 to TRBJ1-1; tentative D gene TRBD1, with 5 bases matching. This clonotype was obtained from a man aged 25-40 years in good health. Sequenced input: blood. The DNA sequence is TGTGCCAGCTCCTCATTAGGGGACACTGAAGCTTTCTTT. It codes for CASSSLGDTEAFF.